This paragraph covers one TCR beta chain sequence. Antigen: not known. At one boundary the junction diverges from the germline segment, which might be a read error. This specimen belongs to a study of blood T cells in healthy people across ages. General observations from the study: Naive T cell percentage strongly correlated with TCR beta diversity. There were more naive CD4+ cells and higher diversity in long-lived donors than in aged donors.

Individuals who donated were healthy Caucasians from Russia aged 6 to 90. Per sample, no less than 5.5 micrograms of total RNA were extracted. Germline V gene data show CDR1 as LGHNA and CDR2 as YNFKEQ. This CDR3 comprises 14 residues. The use of a sample-barcoded 5' primer and a J-beta primer mix characterized a second PCR of roughly 6 to 12 cycles. Via MiXCR, TCRdb re-called the 5' RACE reads, giving one row per CDR3 protein. The sample holds about 970,000 distinct CDR3 sequences, about 51% seen once. This TCR was sampled from an older woman in good health. The sequencing input was blood. V usage is TRBV4-2 and J usage is TRBJ2-7, with D possibly matching TRBD1 (5 bases). CDR3 DNA sequence: TGTGCCAGCCGCCAAGGCCAGGGCGACTACGAGCAGTACTTC. Residues: CASRQGQGDYEQYF.